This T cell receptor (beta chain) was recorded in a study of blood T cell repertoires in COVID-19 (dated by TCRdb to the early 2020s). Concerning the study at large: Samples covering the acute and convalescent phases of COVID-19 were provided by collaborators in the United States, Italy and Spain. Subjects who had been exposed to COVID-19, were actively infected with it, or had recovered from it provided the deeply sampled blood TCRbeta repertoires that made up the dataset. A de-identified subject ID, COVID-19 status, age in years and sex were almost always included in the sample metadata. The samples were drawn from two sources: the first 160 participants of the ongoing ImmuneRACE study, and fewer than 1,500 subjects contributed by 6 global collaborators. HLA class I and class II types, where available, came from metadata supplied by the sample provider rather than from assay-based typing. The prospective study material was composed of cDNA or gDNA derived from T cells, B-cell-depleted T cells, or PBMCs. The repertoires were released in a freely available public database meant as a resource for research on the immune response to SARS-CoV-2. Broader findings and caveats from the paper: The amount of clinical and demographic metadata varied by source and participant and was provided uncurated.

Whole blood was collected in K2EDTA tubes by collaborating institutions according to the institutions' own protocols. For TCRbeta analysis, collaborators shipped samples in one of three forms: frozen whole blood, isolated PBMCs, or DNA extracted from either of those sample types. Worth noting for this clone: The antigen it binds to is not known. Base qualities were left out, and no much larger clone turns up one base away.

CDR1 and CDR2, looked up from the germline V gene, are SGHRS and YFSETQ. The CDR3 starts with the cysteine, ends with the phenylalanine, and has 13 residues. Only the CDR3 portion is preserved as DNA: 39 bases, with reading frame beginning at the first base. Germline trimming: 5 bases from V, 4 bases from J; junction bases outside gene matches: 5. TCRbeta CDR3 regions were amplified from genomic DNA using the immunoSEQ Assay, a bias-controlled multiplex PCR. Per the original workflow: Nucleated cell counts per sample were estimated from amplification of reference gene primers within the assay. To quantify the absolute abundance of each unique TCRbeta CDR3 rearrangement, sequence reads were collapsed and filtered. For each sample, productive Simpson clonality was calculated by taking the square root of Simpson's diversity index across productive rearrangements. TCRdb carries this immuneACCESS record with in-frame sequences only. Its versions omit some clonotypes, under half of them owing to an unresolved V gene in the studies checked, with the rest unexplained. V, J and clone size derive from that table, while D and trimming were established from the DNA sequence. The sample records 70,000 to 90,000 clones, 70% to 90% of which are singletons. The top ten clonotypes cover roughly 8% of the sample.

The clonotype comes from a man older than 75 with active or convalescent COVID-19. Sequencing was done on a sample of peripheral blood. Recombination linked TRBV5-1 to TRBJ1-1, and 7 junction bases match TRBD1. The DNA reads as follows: TGCGCCAGCAGGGTACAGGGGAGCACTGAAGCTTTCTTT. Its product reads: CASRVQGSTEAFF.